These 2 T cell receptor beta chains share one sample of origin, sequenced in a study of blood T cell repertoires in COVID-19. The method was immunoSEQ multiplex PCR; TCRdb's version includes in-frame clones alone and lacks a portion of them. The sample has about 350,000 clones, around 91% seen once. Sequencing was carried out using peripheral blood. The receptor set was obtained from a woman younger than 35 who had recovered from COVID-19.

The J gene is TRBJ2-2, the V gene TRBV19, with TRBD2 matching 11 bases. This CDR3 is built from 20 residues. The trim removed 4 bases at V and 4 bases at J, leaving 17 bases unmatched. Germline-derived CDR1 and CDR2 are LNHDA and SQIVND (reference sequence). CDR3 DNA: TGTGCCAGTAGTAGATATGTACTAGCGGGAGACCTAAGAAGCACCGGGGAGCTGTTTTTT. Translating gives CASSRYVLAGDLRSTGELFF. The whole variable domain, filled in from reference TRBV19 and TRBJ2-2, reads DGGITQSPKYLFRKEGQNVTLSCEQNLNHDAMYWYRQDPGQGLRLIYYSQIVNDFQKGDIAEGYSVSREKKESFPLTVTSAQKNPTAFYLCASSRYVLAGDLRSTGELFFGEGSRLTVL.

The chain has TRBV30 and TRBJ2-1, with a tentative D call TRBD2 (6 bases). CDR1 and CDR2 from the germline V gene are GTSNPN and SVGIG (reference sequence). The CDR3 has 15 amino acids. Trimming left V 3 bases short and J 3 bases short, with 15 bases between. The DNA for the CDR3 is TGTGCCTGGAGGGCGGGGCGGAGATACTACAATGAGCAGTTCTTC. Protein product: CAWRAGRRYYNEQFF.